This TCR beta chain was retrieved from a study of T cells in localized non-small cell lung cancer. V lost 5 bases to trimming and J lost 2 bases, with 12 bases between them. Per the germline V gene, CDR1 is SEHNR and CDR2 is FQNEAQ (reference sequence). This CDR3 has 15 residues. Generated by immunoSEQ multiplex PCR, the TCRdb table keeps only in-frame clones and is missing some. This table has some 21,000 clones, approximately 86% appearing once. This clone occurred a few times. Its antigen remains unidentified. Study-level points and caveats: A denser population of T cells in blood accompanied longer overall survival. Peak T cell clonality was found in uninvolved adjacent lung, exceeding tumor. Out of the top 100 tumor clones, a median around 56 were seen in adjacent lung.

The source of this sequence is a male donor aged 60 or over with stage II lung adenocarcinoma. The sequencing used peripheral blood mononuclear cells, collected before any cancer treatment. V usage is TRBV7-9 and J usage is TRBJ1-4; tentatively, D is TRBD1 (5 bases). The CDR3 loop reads CASSPSKGTNEKLFF. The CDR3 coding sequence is TGTGCCAGCAGCCCCTCTAAGGGGACTAATGAAAAACTGTTTTTT. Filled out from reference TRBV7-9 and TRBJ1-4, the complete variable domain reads DTGVSQNPRHKITKRGQNVTFRCDPISEHNRLYWYRQTLGQGPEFLTYFQNEAQLEKSRLLSDRFSAERPKGSFSTLEIQRTEQGDSAMYLCASSPSKGTNEKLFFGSGTQLSVL.